These 6 T cell receptor beta chains were all obtained from the same sample, sequenced in a study of blood T cell repertoires in COVID-19. Method: immunoSEQ multiplex PCR; TCRdb's copy keeps in-frame clones and lacks some. The sample yields fewer than 40,000 clones, approximately 80% seen once. Sequenced input: peripheral blood. The receptors derive from a man in his 60s with active COVID-19.

The chain's CDR3 is CASSNRGSGNTIYF. The CDR3 DNA is TGTGCCAGCAGTAACAGGGGAAGTGGAAACACCATATATTTT. V usage is TRBV28 and J usage is TRBJ1-3, with 7 positions matching TRBD1. Germline CDR1 and CDR2: MDHEN and SYDVKM. This CDR3 spans 14 amino acids. The junction had 4 bases not matched to a gene; V was cut back by 5 bases and J by 3 bases. Based on the CDR3 plus reference TRBV28 and TRBJ1-3, the full variable domain is DVKVTQSSRYLVKRTGEKVFLECVQDMDHENMFWYRQDPGLGLRLIYFSYDVKMKEKGDIPEGYSVSREKKERFSLILESASTNQTSMYLCASSNRGSGNTIYFGEGSWLTVV.

The chain employs TRBV12-3 or TRBV12-4 and TRBJ1-5; D unclear. V was trimmed by 5 bases and J by 4 bases, leaving 9 bases between them. The CDR3 has 13 residues. CDR3 in DNA: TGTGCCAGCAGTGCGGGTCCTAATCAGCCCCAGCATTTT. This sequence encodes CASSAGPNQPQHF.

As DNA, the CDR3 is TGTGCCAGCAGTTTATCCTTCCTGAGGTACGAGCAGTACTTC. It is translated as CASSLSFLRYEQYF. The genes are TRBV28 and TRBJ2-7, with D unresolved. Trimming pared 1 base from V and 4 bases from J, leaving 11 bases between. Germline loops: CDR1 MDHEN, CDR2 SYDVKM. The CDR3 is made up of 14 amino acids.

The chain recombines TRBV5-1 with TRBJ2-3; D may be TRBD1 (5 bases). Trimming took off 3 bases at V and 2 bases at J, with 10 bases between the two ends. The CDR3 sequence is 14 residues long. CDR1 and CDR2 (germline): SGHRS, YFSETQ. CDR3 DNA sequence: TGCGCCAGCAGCTCCCAGGGCTACACAGATACGCAGTATTTT. Amino acids: CASSSQGYTDTQYF.

The table lists this clone with a count of one. J is TRBJ1-1 and V is TRBV30; maybe TRBD1 (6 bases). Germline V gives CDR1 GTSNPN, CDR2 SVGIG (reference sequence). This CDR3 region has 14 residues. Trimming stripped 0 bases from V and 5 bases from J, with 13 bases between. CDR3 in amino acids: CAWSVPGGRTEAFF. The DNA for the CDR3 is TGTGCCTGGAGTGTACCTGGGGGCAGGACTGAAGCTTTCTTT.

The chain employs TRBV29-1 and TRBJ2-3, with TRBD2 as a possible D gene (5 bases). CDR3 length equals 15 residues. Germline V lookup: CDR1 SQVTM, CDR2 ANQGSEA. V gave up 4 bases and J gave up 8 bases, with 22 bases separating them. This chain's CDR3 is CSVGHGVPRSTTQYF. The CDR3 DNA reads as TGCAGCGTTGGACACGGGGTGCCCAGATCAACTACGCAGTATTTT.